These 7 T cell receptor beta chains share one sample of origin, sequenced in a study of shared clonotypes between healthy human individuals. CD8 cells regarded as naive lacked CD45RO, were positively chosen for CCR7, and omitted terminally differentiated effector memory CD45RA+ cells. Profiling relied on immunoSEQ multiplex PCR, and the TCRdb table lists in-frame clones only, not all of them. Of 2 million to 2.5 million clones listed, about 95% are singletons. Sequenced input: naive CD8+ T cells sorted from blood. These TCRs come from a man younger than 35 in good health.

In the case of this clone: The sample contains more than one DNA sequence encoding this CDR3. The V and J genes are TRBV6-1 and TRBJ2-1; 8 bases fit TRBD2. V was pared by 1 base and J by 4 bases, with 0 bases of the junction left unmatched. Germline V lookup: CDR1 MNHNS, CDR2 SASEGT. The CDR3 contains 14 residues. The CDR3 DNA follows: TGTGCCAGCAGTGAAGTAGCGGGGTACAATGAGCAGTTCTTC. Translating gives CASSEVAGYNEQFF.

This chain joins TRBV30 and TRBJ2-5; no clear D gene. The V end was cut by 5 bases, the J end by 5 bases, with 9 bases between. The V gene's germline CDR1 is GTSNPN and CDR2 SVGIG (reference sequence). The CDR3 is 11 amino acids. CDR3 in amino acids: CAWGNSETQYF. The CDR3 nucleotides read TGTGCCTGGGGTAACAGCGAGACCCAGTACTTC.

This chain joins TRBV5-1 and TRBJ2-7; D gene uncertain. The CDR3 sequence is 15 residues long. V was clipped by 1 base and J by 6 bases, with 17 bases between them. Germline CDR1 SGHRS, CDR2 YFSETQ. The CDR3 sequence: CASSLSVGPSPEQYF. In DNA form, the CDR3 reads TGCGCCAGCAGCTTGTCGGTTGGTCCATCCCCCGAGCAGTACTTC.

A remark on this clone: The same CDR3 is also encoded by other DNA sequences in this sample. The rearrangement links TRBV4-1 to TRBJ2-7; D call uncertain. The CDR3 totals 12 residues. The V gene's germline CDR1 is MGHRA and CDR2 YSYEKL. V shed 1 base and J shed 3 bases, with 4 bases lying between them. The CDR3: CASSQVSYEQYF. CDR3 coding DNA: TGCGCCAGCAGCCAAGTAAGCTACGAGCAGTACTTC.

Comments on this clone: The identical CDR3 is also encoded by other nucleotide sequences in the sample. The V gene is TRBV5-1, the J gene TRBJ2-2; unclear D gene. Germline CDR1 and CDR2: SGHRS and YFSETQ. There are 12 residues in the CDR3. Between the trimmed V and J ends, which lost 0 bases and 8 bases, there was a span of 5 bases. The CDR3 is CASSLEAGELFF. The CDR3 nucleotides read TGCGCCAGCAGCTTGGAGGCGGGGGAGCTGTTTTTT.

The chain joins TRBV28 to TRBJ2-7; the match to TRBD2 covers 7 bases. This CDR3 region has 13 residues. V was clipped by 8 bases and J by 3 bases; unmatched bases: 7. CDR1 and CDR2 (germline): MDHEN, SYDVKM. The CDR3 DNA reads TGTGCCAGCTCGGTGGGACTACTCTACGAGCAGTACTTC. Encoded protein: CASSVGLLYEQYF.

The V gene is TRBV30, the J gene TRBJ1-5; 8 bases line up with TRBD1. The CDR3 spans 14 residues. CDR1 is GTSNPN, CDR2 SVGIG, per germline (reference sequence). Trimming at V came to 6 bases and at J to 11 bases, leaving 15 bases not matched to a gene. The CDR3 nucleotides are TGTGCCTGTTCTACAGGGGGGGGCAAGGATTCCCAGCATTTT. The encoded protein is CACSTGGGKDSQHF.